These 14 T cell receptor beta chains share one sample of origin, sequenced in a study of blood T cell repertoires in COVID-19 (dated by TCRdb to the early 2020s). The library came from the immunoSEQ multiplex PCR assay. Drawn from immuneACCESS, this table holds only the in-frame rearrangements with V and J called that TCRdb kept. Clones are partly lost; checked studies trace under half to an unresolved V gene and leave the rest unexplained. In all, the sample holds around 62,000 clones, and roughly 85% of those were seen once. The ten top clones hold roughly 23% of the sample. The sequenced material came from peripheral blood. All receptors come from a man between 45 and 60 years old with acute or convalescent COVID-19.

The chain couples TRBV5-4 to TRBJ2-1; 16 nucleotides align to TRBD2. This CDR3 spans 18 amino acids. V lost 4 bases to trimming and J lost 4 bases; unmatched junction nucleotides: 8. Germline CDR1 reads SGHNT; CDR2 reads YYREEE (reference sequence). CDR3 protein: CASSRGTSGGARYNEQFF. For the CDR3, the DNA is TGTGCCAGCAGCCGGGGGACTAGCGGGGGGGCCAGGTACAATGAGCAGTTCTTC.

The chain joins TRBV28 to TRBJ1-3, with 7 positions matching TRBD1. Losses at the gene ends were 2 bases for V and 1 base for J; bases not matched to a gene: 11. CDR3 length: 18 amino acids. The germline CDR1 and CDR2 sequences are MDHEN and SYDVKM. The chain's CDR3 is CASSLRLRQGLSGNTIYF. Here the CDR3 DNA reads TGTGCCAGCAGTTTACGACTCCGACAGGGTCTATCTGGAAACACCATATATTTT. Full variable domain (missing parts from reference TRBV28 and TRBJ1-3): DVKVTQSSRYLVKRTGEKVFLECVQDMDHENMFWYRQDPGLGLRLIYFSYDVKMKEKGDIPEGYSVSREKKERFSLILESASTNQTSMYLCASSLRLRQGLSGNTIYFGEGSWLTVV.

The chain uses TRBV5-4 and TRBJ2-5, with D possibly being TRBD2 (5 bases). The V end was cut by 4 bases, the J end by 5 bases, with 12 bases between. From germline, CDR1 is SGHNT and CDR2 YYREEE (reference sequence). CDR3 size: 13 residues. CDR3 coding DNA: TGTGCCAGCAGCCAGGACGAGCGGGAGACCCAGTACTTC. Protein sequence: CASSQDERETQYF.

The chain joins TRBV6-2 or TRBV6-3 to TRBJ2-7; TRBD2 matches 10 bases. The J segment lost 6 bases and the V segment lost 3 bases, leaving 11 bases of the junction unmatched. CDR1 MNHEY and CDR2 SVGEGT come from the germline V gene. The CDR3 sequence is 16 residues long. CDR3: CASSYGDSGGPGEQYF. The CDR3 DNA reads as TGTGCCAGCAGTTATGGGGATAGCGGGGGGCCTGGCGAGCAGTACTTC.

The J gene is TRBJ1-1, the V gene TRBV6-5; D uncertain. The CDR3 runs to 14 residues. V lost 7 bases, J lost 1 base, and 13 bases lay in between. CDR1 and CDR2 (germline): MNHEY, SVGAGI. CDR3 sequence (DNA): TGTGCCAGCAAGAGGAGTGCTTGGAACACTGAAGCTTTCTTT. This gives the protein CASKRSAWNTEAFF.

V usage is TRBV5-6 and J usage is TRBJ2-1; TRBD1 aligns across 9 bases. CDR3 size: 14 residues. CDR1 and CDR2 (germline): SGHDT, YYEEEE. The ends lost 3 bases at V and 5 bases at J; junction bases unmatched: 3. The CDR3 protein is CASSSQGADNEQFF. As DNA, the CDR3 is TGTGCCAGCAGCTCACAGGGGGCAGACAATGAGCAGTTCTTC.

This chain connects TRBV10-3 to TRBJ2-2; 7 bases are a match to TRBD2. The CDR3 loop spans 15 amino acids. With 3 bases clipped from V and 1 base from J, the junction kept 2 bases outside the gene matches. The germline gives CDR1 ENHRY, CDR2 SYGVKD. The CDR3 nucleotides are TGTGCCATCAGTGACGGGGGGAAGAACACCGGGGAGCTGTTTTTT. Protein: CAISDGGKNTGELFF.

The CDR3 DNA follows: TGTGCCAGCAGCGATCAGTGGGGCGTAGCCAAAAACATTCAGTACTTC. It specifies CASSDQWGVAKNIQYF. This chain connects TRBV13 to TRBJ2-4; possible D gene TRBD1, 5 bases. Germline V gene lookup returns CDR1 PRHDT and CDR2 FYEKMQ (reference sequence). V lost 5 bases to trimming and J lost 0 bases, with 14 bases between them. The CDR3 consists of 16 residues.

The rearrangement uses TRBV3-1 (or the pseudogene TRBV3-2) and TRBJ2-3, with 8 nucleotides matching TRBD1. This CDR3 comprises 17 residues. Trimming took 0 bases from V and 1 from J; bases not matched to a gene: 6. From germline, CDR1 is LGHDT and CDR2 YNNKEL (reference sequence). Here the CDR3 reads CASSQDSYRGGTDTQYF. As DNA, the CDR3 is TGTGCCAGCAGCCAAGACTCGTACAGGGGGGGCACAGATACGCAGTATTTT.

This chain connects TRBV19 to TRBJ2-2, with TRBD1 as a possible D gene (6 bases). Germline assignment: CDR1 LNHDA and CDR2 SQIVND (reference sequence). V was shortened by 3 bases and J by 3 bases, with 8 bases between the two germline ends. This CDR3 has 14 residues. CDR3 nucleotide sequence: TGTGCCAGTAGTATGCCAGGGGACACCGGGGAGCTGTTTTTT. This gives the protein CASSMPGDTGELFF.

The chain combines TRBV7-2 with TRBJ1-4, with D unresolved. CDR3 length equals 14 residues. Germline CDR1 and CDR2: SGHTA and FQGNSA. The V and J ends lost 1 base and 8 bases respectively, with 11 bases between them. CDR3 sequence (DNA): TGTGCCAGCAGCTTAGACGGGGAAGACGAAAAACTGTTTTTT. This translates into CASSLDGEDEKLFF. Filled out from reference TRBV7-2 and TRBJ1-4, the complete variable domain reads GAGVSQSPSNKVTEKGKDVELRCDPISGHTALYWYRQSLGQGLEFLIYFQGNSAPDKSGLPSDRFSAERTGGSVSTLTIQRTQQEDSAVYLCASSLDGEDEKLFFGSGTQLSVL.

This clone occurred a few times. The chain recombines TRBV3-1 (or the pseudogene TRBV3-2) with TRBJ1-1, with 7 bases fitting TRBD1. The V gene end was trimmed by 4 bases and the J gene end by 6 bases; junction bases not matched to a gene: 5. Germline CDR1 LGHDT, CDR2 YNNKEL (reference sequence). This CDR3 has 13 residues. DNA of the CDR3: TGTGCCAGCAGCCCGAAGGGACAGTCTGAAGCTTTCTTT. Translation: CASSPKGQSEAFF.

The J gene is TRBJ2-3, the V gene TRBV19, with 8 bases matching TRBD1. The CDR3 is made up of 14 amino acids. The germline V gene encodes CDR1 LNHDA and CDR2 SQIVND (reference sequence). V shed 5 bases and J 0 bases; nucleotides not matched to a gene: 1. CDR3 nucleotide sequence: TGTGCCAGTAGTCGACAGGGGAGCACAGATACGCAGTATTTT. This encodes CASSRQGSTDTQYF.

The rearrangement links TRBV6-6 to TRBJ1-1, with unresolved D. Trimming took off 6 bases at V and 0 bases at J, with 8 bases between the two ends. This CDR3 has 13 amino acids. Germline CDR1 MNHNY, CDR2 SVGAGI (reference sequence). DNA for the CDR3: TGTGCCAGCAGCCGTCAGATGAACACTGAAGCTTTCTTT. It yields the protein CASSRQMNTEAFF.